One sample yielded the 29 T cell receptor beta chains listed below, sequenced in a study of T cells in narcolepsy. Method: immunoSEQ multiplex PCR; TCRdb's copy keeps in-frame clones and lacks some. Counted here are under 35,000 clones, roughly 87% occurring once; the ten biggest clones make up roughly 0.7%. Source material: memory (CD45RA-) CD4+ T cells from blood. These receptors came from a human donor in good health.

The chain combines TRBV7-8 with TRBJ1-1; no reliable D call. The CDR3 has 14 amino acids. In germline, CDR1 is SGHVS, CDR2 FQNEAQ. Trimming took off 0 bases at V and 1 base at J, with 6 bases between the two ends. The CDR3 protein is CASSLAQPNTEAFF. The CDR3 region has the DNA TGTGCCAGCAGCTTAGCACAGCCGAACACTGAAGCTTTCTTT.

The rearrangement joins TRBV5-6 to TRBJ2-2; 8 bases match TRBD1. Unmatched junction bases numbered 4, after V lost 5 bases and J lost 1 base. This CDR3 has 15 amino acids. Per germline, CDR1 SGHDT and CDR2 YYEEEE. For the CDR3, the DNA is TGTGCCAGCAGACAAACAGGGGGGAACACCGGGGAGCTGTTTTTT. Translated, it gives CASRQTGGNTGELFF.

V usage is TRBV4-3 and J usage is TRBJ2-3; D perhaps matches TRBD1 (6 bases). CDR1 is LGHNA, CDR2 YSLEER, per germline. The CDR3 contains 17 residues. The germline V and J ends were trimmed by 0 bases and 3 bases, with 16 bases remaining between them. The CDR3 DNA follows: TGCGCCAGCAGCCAAGAGCCCCCAGGGGATTTGACAGATACGCAGTATTTT. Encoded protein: CASSQEPPGDLTDTQYF.

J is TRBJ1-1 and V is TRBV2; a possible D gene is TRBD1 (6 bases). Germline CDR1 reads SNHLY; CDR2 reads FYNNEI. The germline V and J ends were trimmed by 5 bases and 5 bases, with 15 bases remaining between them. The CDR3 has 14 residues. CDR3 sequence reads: CASSQVMGTTEAFF. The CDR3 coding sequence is TGTGCCAGCAGTCAAGTAATGGGGACAACTGAAGCTTTCTTT.

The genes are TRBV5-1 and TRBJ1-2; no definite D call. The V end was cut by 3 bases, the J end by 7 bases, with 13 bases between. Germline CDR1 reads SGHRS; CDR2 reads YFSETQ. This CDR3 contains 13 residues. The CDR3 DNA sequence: TGCGCCAGCAGCTCCTCCGGACTGACTGGCTACACCTTC. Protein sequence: CASSSSGLTGYTF.

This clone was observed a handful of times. CDR3 in amino acids: CASSLVVAEAFF. The CDR3 DNA reads TGTGCCAGCAGCTTGGTGGTGGCTGAAGCTTTCTTT. The chain employs TRBV5-5 and TRBJ1-1, with D unclear. Deletions cut 0 bases from V and 6 bases from J, with 6 bases between. The V gene's germline CDR1 is SGHKS and CDR2 YYEKEE (reference sequence). The CDR3 has 12 residues.

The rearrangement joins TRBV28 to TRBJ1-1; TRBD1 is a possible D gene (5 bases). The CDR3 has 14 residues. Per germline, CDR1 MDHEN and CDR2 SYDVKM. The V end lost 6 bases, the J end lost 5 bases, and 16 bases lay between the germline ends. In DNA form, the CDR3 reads TGTGCCAGCAGGTCTGTGGGGGAGAGGACTGAAGCTTTCTTT. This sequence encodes CASRSVGERTEAFF.

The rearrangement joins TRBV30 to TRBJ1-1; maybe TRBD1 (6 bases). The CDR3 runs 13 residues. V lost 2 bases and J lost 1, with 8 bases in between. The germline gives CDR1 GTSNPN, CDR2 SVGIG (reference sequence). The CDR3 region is CAWSRGRNTEAFF. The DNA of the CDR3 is TGTGCCTGGAGTCGGGGGCGGAACACTGAAGCTTTCTTT.

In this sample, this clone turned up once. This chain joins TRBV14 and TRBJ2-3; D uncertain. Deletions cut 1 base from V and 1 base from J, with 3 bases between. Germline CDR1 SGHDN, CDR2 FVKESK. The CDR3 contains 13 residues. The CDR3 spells CASSQARTDTQYF. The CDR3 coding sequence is TGTGCCAGCAGCCAAGCTCGCACAGATACGCAGTATTTT.

This CDR3 is CSARKNTEAFF. In nucleotides, the CDR3 is TGCAGCGCCCGCAAGAACACTGAAGCTTTCTTT. The chain links TRBV29-1 to TRBJ1-1; D not certain. This CDR3 has 11 amino acids. Germline V gives CDR1 SQVTM, CDR2 ANQGSEA. V was trimmed by 7 bases and J by 1 base, leaving 7 bases between them.

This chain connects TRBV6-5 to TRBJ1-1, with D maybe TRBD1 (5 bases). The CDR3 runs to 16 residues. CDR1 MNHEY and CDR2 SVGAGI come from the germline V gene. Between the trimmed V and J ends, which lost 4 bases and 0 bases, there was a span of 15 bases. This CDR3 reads CASSSQGAGMNTEAFF. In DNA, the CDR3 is TGTGCCAGCAGTTCCCAGGGCGCTGGAATGAACACTGAAGCTTTCTTT.

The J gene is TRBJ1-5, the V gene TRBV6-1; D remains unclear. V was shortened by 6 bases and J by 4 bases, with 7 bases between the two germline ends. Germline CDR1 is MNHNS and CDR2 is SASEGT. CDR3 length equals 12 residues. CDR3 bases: TGTGCCAGCAGCATCCTTAATCAGCCCCAGCATTTT. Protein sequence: CASSILNQPQHF.

The CDR3 DNA sequence: TGTGCCAGCAGCGTAGGACAGCGAAACACCATATATTTT. This gives the protein CASSVGQRNTIYF. The chain employs TRBV9 and TRBJ1-3, with D possibly TRBD1 on 5 matching bases. The V end was cut by 0 bases, the J end by 5 bases, with 6 bases between. The CDR3 spans 13 residues. Germline CDR1 is SGDLS and CDR2 is YYNGEE.

As DNA, the CDR3 is TGTGCCAGCAGCTTGCGGCCCTTCTTCGGATCGTACGAGCAGTACTTC. It yields the protein CASSLRPFFGSYEQYF. J is TRBJ2-7 and V is TRBV7-8, with D uncertain. Germline CDR1 and CDR2: SGHVS and FQNEAQ. This CDR3 comprises 16 residues. Trimming shortened V by 3 bases and J by 4 bases, and 19 bases separated the two germline ends.

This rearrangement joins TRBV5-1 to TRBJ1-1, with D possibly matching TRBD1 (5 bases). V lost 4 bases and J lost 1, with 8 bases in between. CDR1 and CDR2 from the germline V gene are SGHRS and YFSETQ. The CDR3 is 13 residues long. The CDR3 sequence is CASSLGGNTEAFF. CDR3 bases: TGCGCCAGCAGCCTCGGGGGGAACACTGAAGCTTTCTTT. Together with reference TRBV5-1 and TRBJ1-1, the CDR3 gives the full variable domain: KAGVTQTPRYLIKTRGQQVTLSCSPISGHRSVSWYQQTPGQGLQFLFEYFSETQRNKGNFPGRFSGRQFSNSRSEMNVSTLELGDSALYLCASSLGGNTEAFFGQGTRLTVV.

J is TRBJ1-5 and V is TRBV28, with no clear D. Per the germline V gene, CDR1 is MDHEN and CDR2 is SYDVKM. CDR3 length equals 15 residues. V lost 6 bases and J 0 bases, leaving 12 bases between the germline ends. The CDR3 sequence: CASSPPGYSNQPQHF. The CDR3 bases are TGTGCCAGCAGCCCACCGGGTTATAGCAATCAGCCCCAGCATTTT.

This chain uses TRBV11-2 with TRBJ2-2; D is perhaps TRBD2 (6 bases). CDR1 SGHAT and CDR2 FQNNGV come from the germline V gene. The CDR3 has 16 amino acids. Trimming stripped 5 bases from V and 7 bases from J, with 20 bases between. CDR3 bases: TGTGCCAGCAGCGCGGGGATTTCAGGGCACAACGGGGAGCTGTTTTTT. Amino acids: CASSAGISGHNGELFF.

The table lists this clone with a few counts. The CDR3 sequence is CASSPPLRGPQHF. Written as DNA, the CDR3 is TGTGCCAGCAGTCCCCCCCTCCGGGGGCCCCAGCATTTT. The chain is built from TRBV6-1 and TRBJ1-5, with unresolved D. The CDR3 has 13 residues. The germline V gene has CDR1 MNHNS and CDR2 SASEGT. The V and J ends lost 5 bases and 9 bases respectively, with 14 bases between them.

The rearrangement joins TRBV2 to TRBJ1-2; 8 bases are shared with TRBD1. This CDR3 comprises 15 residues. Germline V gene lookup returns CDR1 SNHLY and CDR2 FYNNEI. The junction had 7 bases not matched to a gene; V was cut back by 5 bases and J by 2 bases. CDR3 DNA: TGTGCCAGCAGTCAACAGGGGGGCAGCAACTATGGCTACACCTTC. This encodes CASSQQGGSNYGYTF.

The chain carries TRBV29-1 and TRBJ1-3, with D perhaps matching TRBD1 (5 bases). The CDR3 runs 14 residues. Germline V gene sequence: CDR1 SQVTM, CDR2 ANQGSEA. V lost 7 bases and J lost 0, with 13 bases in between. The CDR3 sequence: CSAGDGLSGNTIYF. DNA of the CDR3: TGCAGCGCTGGGGACGGGCTCTCTGGAAACACCATATATTTT.

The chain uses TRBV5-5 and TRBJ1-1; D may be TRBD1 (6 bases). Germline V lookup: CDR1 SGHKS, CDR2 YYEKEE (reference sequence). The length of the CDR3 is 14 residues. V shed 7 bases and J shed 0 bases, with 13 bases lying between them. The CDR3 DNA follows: TGTGCCAGCGTGCAGGGGACTTTGAACACTGAAGCTTTCTTT. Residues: CASVQGTLNTEAFF.

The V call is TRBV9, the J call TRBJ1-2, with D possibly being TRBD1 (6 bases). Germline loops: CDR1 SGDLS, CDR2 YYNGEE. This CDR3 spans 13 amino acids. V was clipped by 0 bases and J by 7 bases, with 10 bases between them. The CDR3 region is CASSVEDSSGYTF. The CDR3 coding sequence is TGTGCCAGCAGCGTAGAGGACAGCTCTGGCTACACCTTC.

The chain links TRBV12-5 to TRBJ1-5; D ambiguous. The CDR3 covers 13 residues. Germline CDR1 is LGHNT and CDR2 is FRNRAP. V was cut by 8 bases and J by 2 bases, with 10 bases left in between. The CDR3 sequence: CASSMNGNQPQHF. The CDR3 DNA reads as TGTGCTAGTTCAATGAATGGCAATCAGCCCCAGCATTTT.

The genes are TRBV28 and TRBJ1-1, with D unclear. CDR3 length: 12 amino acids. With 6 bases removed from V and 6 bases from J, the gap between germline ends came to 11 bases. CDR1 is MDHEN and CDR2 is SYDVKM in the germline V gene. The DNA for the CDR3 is TGTGCCAGCAGCCGATCGAGGGCTGAAGCTTTCTTT. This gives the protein CASSRSRAEAFF.

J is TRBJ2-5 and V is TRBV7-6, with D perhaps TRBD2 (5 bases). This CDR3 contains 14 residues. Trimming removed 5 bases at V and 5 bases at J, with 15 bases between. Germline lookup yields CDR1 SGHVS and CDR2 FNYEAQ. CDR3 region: CASSPTRETETQYF. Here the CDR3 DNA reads TGTGCCAGCAGCCCCACGAGGGAGACTGAGACCCAGTACTTC.

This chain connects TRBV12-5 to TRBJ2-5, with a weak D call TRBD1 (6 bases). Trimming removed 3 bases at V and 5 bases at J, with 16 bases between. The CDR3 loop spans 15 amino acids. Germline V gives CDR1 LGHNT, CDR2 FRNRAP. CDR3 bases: TGTGCTAGTGGTTTCCGGAATCAGGGGTTGGAGACCCAGTACTTC. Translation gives CASGFRNQGLETQYF.

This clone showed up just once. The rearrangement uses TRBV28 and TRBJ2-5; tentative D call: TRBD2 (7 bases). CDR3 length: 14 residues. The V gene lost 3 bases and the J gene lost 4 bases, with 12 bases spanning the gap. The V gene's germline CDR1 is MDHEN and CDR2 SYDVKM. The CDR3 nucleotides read TGTGCCAGCAGTTTTTATGCGGGGGCAGAGACCCAGTACTTC. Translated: CASSFYAGAETQYF.

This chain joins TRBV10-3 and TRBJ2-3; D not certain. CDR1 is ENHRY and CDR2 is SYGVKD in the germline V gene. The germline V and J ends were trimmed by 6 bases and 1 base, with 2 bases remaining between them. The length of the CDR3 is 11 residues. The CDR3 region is CAISRTDTQYF. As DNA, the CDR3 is TGTGCCATCAGCCGCACAGATACGCAGTATTTT.

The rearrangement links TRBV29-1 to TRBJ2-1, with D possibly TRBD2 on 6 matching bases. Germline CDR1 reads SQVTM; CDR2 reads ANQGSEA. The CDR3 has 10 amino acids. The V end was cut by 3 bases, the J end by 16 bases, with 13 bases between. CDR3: CSVDLGGGFF. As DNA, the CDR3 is TGCAGCGTTGATTTGGGAGGTGGCTTCTTC.